This passage covers 3 T cell receptor beta chains from one sample sequenced in a study of Graves' ophthalmopathy and Graves' hyperthyroidism. Amplified TCR beta CDR3 regions were obtained using RNA transcripts as template. RT-PCR was first run with HTBI primers, then multiplex PCR in a second round. TCRdb ran MiXCR on the multiplex PCR reads and lists one entry per CDR3 protein. The sample lists about 400,000 distinct CDR3 sequences, approximately 15% occurring once. Sample: peripheral blood. Receptor source: a woman aged 18-29 years with stable Graves' hyperthyroidism.

A remark on this clonotype: This clone may be a read error of a much larger clone one base away. The chain has TRBV5-1 and TRBJ2-4; 11 bases agree with TRBD1. The CDR3 is 14 residues long. Germline-derived CDR1 and CDR2 are SGHRS and YFSETQ. The CDR3 here is CANSLDRGQNIQYF. The CDR3 nucleotides are TGCGCCAACAGCCTGGACAGGGGGCAAAACATTCAGTACTTC.

This clonotype appeared many times. The rearrangement links TRBV2 to TRBJ2-2; possible D gene TRBD1, 6 bases. The germline CDR1 and CDR2 sequences are SNHLY and FYNNEI. V dropped 6 bases and J dropped 7 bases, with 12 bases sitting between them. The CDR3 has 13 residues. The CDR3 coding sequence is TGTGCCAGCAGGGACAGCGGAGGCGGGGAGCTGTTTTTT. It specifies CASRDSGGGELFF.

This clonotype occurred many times. The V call is TRBV10-3, the J call TRBJ1-1; 8 nucleotides line up with TRBD1. The J segment lost 0 bases and the V segment lost 11 bases, leaving 14 bases of the junction unmatched. CDR1 is ENHRY, CDR2 SYGVKD, per germline. CDR3 length equals 16 residues. The CDR3 coding sequence is TGTGCCGCTACCCCTGGGCAGGGGGCTATGAACACTGAAGCTTTCTTT. This gives the protein CAATPGQGAMNTEAFF.